The 24 T cell receptor beta chains listed next were all sequenced from one sample in a study of cytomegalovirus exposure and HLA in healthy donors. The PCR made use of 60 Vbeta and 13 Jbeta primers. Assay used: immunoSEQ multiplex PCR; TCRdb lists only in-frame clones, some missing. This table holds 300,000 or so clones, almost 85% found once. The sequenced sample was PBMCs. Source of these receptors: a woman in her thirties or forties in good health and CMV-seropositive.

This chain connects TRBV29-1 to TRBJ2-3, with D perhaps matching TRBD2 (6 bases). V lost 2 bases and J 6 bases, leaving 21 bases between the germline ends. Germline lookup yields CDR1 SQVTM and CDR2 ANQGSEA. The CDR3 consists of 16 residues. In nucleotides, the CDR3 is TGCAGCGTTGAAACTACCGGGACTGGGAATGGGGATACGCAGTATTTT. Amino acid sequence: CSVETTGTGNGDTQYF.

The chain couples TRBV7-2 to TRBJ2-7; TRBD2 agrees at 7 bases. Unmatched junction bases numbered 17, after V lost 2 bases and J lost 4 bases. CDR3 length: 18 amino acids. Germline-derived CDR1 and CDR2 are SGHTA and FQGNSA. CDR3 in DNA: TGTGCCAGCAGCTTAAGTGTGGGAGGGCCGTCTGGGCGTTACGAGCAGTACTTC. This translates into CASSLSVGGPSGRYEQYF.

The rearrangement joins TRBV27 to TRBJ1-1; the match to TRBD1 covers 9 bases. Trimming removed 5 bases from V and 7 bases from J; junction bases left unmatched: 5. This CDR3 spans 13 amino acids. From germline, CDR1 is MNHEY and CDR2 SMNVEV (reference sequence). This CDR3 reads CASSTTGGFEAFF. CDR3 bases: TGTGCCAGCAGTACGACAGGGGGGTTTGAAGCTTTCTTT.

Points on this clone: Given the absence of the conserved phenylalanine or tryptophan at the CDR3 end, a read error is likely. V usage is TRBV18 and J usage is TRBJ2-2; D call uncertain. Germline lookup yields CDR1 KGHSH and CDR2 LQKENI. There are 14 residues in the CDR3. The V end was cut by 0 bases, the J end by 4 bases, with 6 bases between. The CDR3: CASSPPFSTGELFL. CDR3 DNA: TGTGCCAGCTCACCACCGTTCAGCACCGGGGAGCTGTTTCTT.

This chain uses TRBV5-6 with TRBJ2-7; 7 positions match TRBD2. Germline assignment: CDR1 SGHDT and CDR2 YYEEEE. V gave up 1 base and J gave up 5 bases; unmatched junction bases: 9. CDR3 length equals 15 residues. CDR3 DNA: TGTGCCAGCAGCTTGCGGGCGGGAGTGAAGAACGAGCAGTACTTC. It translates to CASSLRAGVKNEQYF.

The chain links TRBV7-8 to TRBJ2-2; no definite D call. Germline CDR1 reads SGHVS; CDR2 reads FQNEAQ. Trimming stripped 6 bases from V and 2 bases from J, with 13 bases between. This CDR3 is built from 15 residues. CDR3 nucleotides: TGTGCCAGCAGTTCCATTGGGCAAAACACCGGGGAGCTGTTTTTT. It specifies CASSSIGQNTGELFF.

The rearrangement uses TRBV19 and TRBJ1-4; 7 nucleotides agree with TRBD1. There are 16 residues in the CDR3. With V trimmed by 4 bases and J by 0 bases, 5 bases remained unmatched. CDR1 and CDR2 from the germline V gene are LNHDA and SQIVND (reference sequence). The CDR3 is CASSTGQAATNEKLFF. The CDR3 DNA sequence: TGTGCCAGTAGTACCGGACAGGCGGCAACTAATGAAAAACTGTTTTTT.

The CDR3: CASSPTRGQLNTEAFF. CDR3 DNA: TGTGCCAGCAGCCCTACCCGGGGACAACTGAACACTGAAGCTTTCTTT. This rearrangement joins TRBV7-9 to TRBJ1-1; D possibly corresponds to TRBD1 (6 bases). Trimming took 5 bases from V and 0 from J, leaving 16 bases between them. The CDR3 is 16 amino acids. The germline gives CDR1 SEHNR, CDR2 FQNEAQ (reference sequence).

CDR3: CASSPPGDGGRGLEQYF. The CDR3 region has the DNA TGTGCCAGCAGCCCCCCAGGCGATGGCGGGAGGGGGCTCGAGCAGTACTTC. The chain has TRBV11-2 and TRBJ2-7, with 9 bases lining up with TRBD2. V trimming: 5 bases; J trimming: 6 bases; junction bases outside the gene matches: 17. Germline values: CDR1 SGHAT, CDR2 FQNNGV. CDR3 length: 17 amino acids.

The V gene is TRBV28, the J gene TRBJ2-7; D gene ambiguous. Between the trimmed V and J ends, which lost 5 bases and 2 bases, there was a span of 19 bases. This CDR3 is built from 16 residues. Germline loops: CDR1 MDHEN, CDR2 SYDVKM. The CDR3 loop is CASSPVSSLNPYEQYF. The CDR3 DNA reads TGTGCCAGCAGTCCGGTGAGCTCTTTAAACCCCTACGAGCAGTACTTC.

V is TRBV6-7 and J is TRBJ2-1; possibly TRBD2 for D (6 bases). TRBV6-7 is annotated as an ORF whose role is uncertain. The CDR3 contains 14 residues. Trimming removed 11 bases from V and 5 bases from J, with 19 bases in between. CDR3 DNA: TGTGCCCCCTCATGGCGGGAAAGTCACAATGAGCAGTTCTTC. This sequence encodes CAPSWRESHNEQFF.

The rearrangement joins TRBV5-4 to TRBJ2-1; 7 nucleotides line up with TRBD2. V dropped 0 bases and J dropped 6; count of bases not matched to a gene: 6. This CDR3 contains 15 residues. Looked up from germline, CDR1 is SGHNT and CDR2 is YYREEE (reference sequence). This CDR3 reads CASSLEGGSRNEQFF. The CDR3 nucleotides are TGTGCCAGCAGCTTGGAGGGCGGGAGTCGCAATGAGCAGTTCTTC.

In this sample, this clone turned up once. The chain combines TRBV10-2 with TRBJ2-1; TRBD2 aligns across 10 bases. Germline-derived CDR1 and CDR2 are WSHSY and SAAADI. V shed 5 bases, J shed 7 bases, and the junction held 8 bases outside the gene matches. The length of the CDR3 is 15 residues. CDR3 nucleotides: TGCGCCAGCAGTTTTATAGCGGGAGGAGGTAATGAGCAGTTCTTC. This gives the protein CASSFIAGGGNEQFF.

The chain links TRBV27 to TRBJ2-3; a weak D match, TRBD1 (5 bases). The V gene lost 0 bases and the J gene lost 4 bases, with 11 bases spanning the gap. CDR1 is MNHEY and CDR2 is SMNVEV in the germline V gene (reference sequence). The CDR3 has 15 residues. CDR3 DNA: TGTGCCAGCAGTTTATCACAAGGGGCCGCAGATACGCAGTATTTT. Amino acid sequence: CASSLSQGAADTQYF.

The V and J genes are TRBV5-1 and TRBJ1-5; D is ambiguous. This CDR3 has 15 amino acids. Trimming removed 0 bases from V and 2 bases from J, with 9 bases in between. The germline gives CDR1 SGHRS, CDR2 YFSETQ. CDR3 amino acids: CASSLAPGGNQPQHF. The CDR3 DNA reads as TGCGCCAGCAGCTTGGCGCCGGGAGGCAATCAGCCCCAGCATTTT.

This clone was recorded only once. The chain joins TRBV7-9 to TRBJ2-7, with 7 bases that match TRBD1. The CDR3 loop spans 15 amino acids. V trimming: 5 bases; J trimming: 1 base; junction bases outside the gene matches: 8. Germline assignment: CDR1 SEHNR and CDR2 FQNEAQ (reference sequence). For the CDR3, the DNA is TGTGCCAGCAGCCTAGACAGGGTCCCATCCTACGAGCAGTACTTC. Amino acid sequence: CASSLDRVPSYEQYF.

The chain has TRBV7-3 and TRBJ2-2; D ambiguous. The germline V gene encodes CDR1 SGHTA and CDR2 FQGTGA. The V and J ends lost 5 bases and 1 base respectively, with 11 bases between them. This CDR3 region has 15 residues. The CDR3 loop is CASSPSTRNTGELFF. Here the CDR3 DNA reads TGTGCCAGCAGCCCTAGTACTCGGAACACCGGGGAGCTGTTTTTT. Filled out from reference TRBV7-3 and TRBJ2-2, the complete variable domain reads GAGVSQTPSNKVTEKGKYVELRCDPISGHTALYWYRQSLGQGPEFLIYFQGTGAADDSGLPNDRFFAVRPEGSVSTLKIQRTERGDSAVYLCASSPSTRNTGELFFGEGSRLTVL.

This clone has a handful of counts. CDR3 DNA: TGCGCCAGCAGCTTCGGGACTTCAGATACGCAGTATTTT. Encoded protein: CASSFGTSDTQYF. The gene calls are TRBV5-1 and TRBJ2-3, with D tentatively TRBD2 (6 bases). The germline V gene has CDR1 SGHRS and CDR2 YFSETQ. The V and J ends lost 2 bases and 4 bases respectively, with 8 bases between them. CDR3 length equals 13 residues. The full variable domain, completed using reference TRBV5-1 and TRBJ2-3, is KAGVTQTPRYLIKTRGQQVTLSCSPISGHRSVSWYQQTPGQGLQFLFEYFSETQRNKGNFPGRFSGRQFSNSRSEMNVSTLELGDSALYLCASSFGTSDTQYFGPGTRLTVL.

The CDR3 loop reads CASSKSPAGGRTGELFF. DNA of the CDR3: TGTGCCAGCTCCAAAAGCCCAGCGGGAGGTCGCACCGGGGAGCTGTTTTTT. The V gene is TRBV18, the J gene TRBJ2-2; 9 nucleotides match TRBD2. CDR3 length: 17 amino acids. The V gene end was trimmed by 6 bases and the J gene end by 4 bases; junction bases not matched to a gene: 12. The V gene's germline CDR1 is KGHSH and CDR2 LQKENI.

The rearrangement uses TRBV5-1 and TRBJ2-1, with 7 bases fitting TRBD2. This CDR3 has 16 residues. CDR1 and CDR2 from the germline V gene are SGHRS and YFSETQ. V shed 3 bases and J 3 bases; nucleotides not matched to a gene: 9. The CDR3 DNA is TGCGCCAGCAGCTCGACGCTTGCGGGGGACTACAATGAGCAGTTCTTC. Its translation: CASSSTLAGDYNEQFF.

The V gene is TRBV4-2, the J gene TRBJ2-1; weak D call: TRBD1 (6 bases). The CDR3 is 14 amino acids. Germline assignment: CDR1 LGHNA and CDR2 YNFKEQ. Deletions cut 1 base from V and 6 bases from J, with 10 bases between. The CDR3 reads CASSQVGGSNEQFF. The CDR3 bases are TGTGCCAGCAGCCAAGTAGGGGGTAGCAATGAGCAGTTCTTC.

The chain joins TRBV30 to TRBJ2-6; 9 nucleotides agree with TRBD1. CDR3 length: 15 residues. Germline V lookup: CDR1 GTSNPN, CDR2 SVGIG (reference sequence). The trim removed 5 bases at V and 3 bases at J, leaving 5 bases unmatched. The CDR3: CAWGDRASGANVLTF. CDR3 bases: TGTGCCTGGGGGGACAGGGCAAGTGGGGCCAACGTCCTGACTTTC.

V and J are TRBV2 and TRBJ1-1; TRBD1 matches at 7 bases. The germline V gene encodes CDR1 SNHLY and CDR2 FYNNEI. V shed 7 bases, J shed 8 bases, and the junction held 16 bases outside the gene matches. The CDR3 consists of 15 residues. The CDR3 DNA reads as TGTGCCAGCACTCAGCCCAGGGGGAAGTTTGTGGAAGCTTTCTTT. It yields the protein CASTQPRGKFVEAFF.

The V gene is TRBV10-3, the J gene TRBJ2-1; perhaps TRBD2 as D (6 bases). CDR3 length equals 11 residues. The germline V and J ends were trimmed by 8 bases and 5 bases, with 7 bases remaining between them. The V gene's germline CDR1 is ENHRY and CDR2 SYGVKD. In nucleotides, the CDR3 is TGTGCCATCGGCGGGAACAATGAGCAGTTCTTC. Amino acid sequence: CAIGGNNEQFF.